This TCR beta chain was documented in a study of OX40 agonist ivuxolimab in advanced cancers. About the study: The patients received agonistic anti-OX40 (CD134) antibody ivuxolimab. Three patients, one with hepatocellular carcinoma and two with cutaneous melanoma, achieved partial responses.

Whole-study findings and limits: CD4+ and CD8+ blood T cells expanded clonally by week 6 at 0.1 to 3.0 mg/kg.

The repertoire was sequenced with immunoSEQ multiplex PCR; TCRdb's copy has only in-frame clones and lacks some. In the table there are tens of thousands of clones, more than 85% of which are singletons. CDR1 and CDR2 (germline): MNHEY, SVGAGI. This CDR3 is 14 amino acids long. Trimming shortened V by 2 bases and J by 8 bases, and 15 bases separated the two germline ends. The sample holds a few counts of this clone. What it recognizes is unknown. The sequence derives from an adult with an advanced solid tumor such as melanoma, head and neck, liver or kidney cancer. This sequence joins TRBV6-5 and TRBJ1-2; D is perhaps TRBD1 (5 bases). Here the sequenced sample was CD4+ or CD8+ T cells sorted from blood, taken in a trial of the OX40 agonist ivuxolimab. The CDR3 nucleotides are TGTGCCAGCAGTTACGGGACGGGGCGGGGCGGCTACACCTTC. This encodes CASSYGTGRGGYTF.